What follows describes a single TCR beta chain. In the authors' workflow: For nucleated cells, counts were estimated from reference gene primer amplification. Generated by immunoSEQ multiplex PCR, the TCRdb table keeps only in-frame clones and is missing some. For V, J and clone size, that table is used; D and trimming come from the DNA. The repertoire holds about 240,000 clones, around 83% seen once, with 3.4% in the top ten. The record originates from a study of blood T cell repertoires in COVID-19. Turning to the study itself: Samples came from the United States, Italy and Spain, spanning acute and convalescent COVID-19. From T cells, B-cell-depleted T cells, or PBMCs came the material, which was cDNA or gDNA.

The V gene's germline CDR1 is MDHEN and CDR2 SYDVKM. The CDR3 has 16 amino acids. The V and J ends lost 2 bases and 3 bases, in that order; junction bases with no gene match: 7. The sequenced sample consisted of peripheral blood. The chain has TRBV28 and TRBJ1-5, with 7 bases identical to TRBD1. This clonotype originated in a woman in her late teens or twenties with acute or convalescent COVID-19. In nucleotides, the CDR3 is TGTGCCAGCAGTTTAGGGCAGGGGGGATACAATCAGCCCCAGCATTTT. It translates to CASSLGQGGYNQPQHF. Drawing the rest from reference TRBV28 and TRBJ1-5, the complete variable domain is DVKVTQSSRYLVKRTGEKVFLECVQDMDHENMFWYRQDPGLGLRLIYFSYDVKMKEKGDIPEGYSVSREKKERFSLILESASTNQTSMYLCASSLGQGGYNQPQHFGDGTRLSIL.